This TCR beta chain was recorded in a study of blood T cell repertoires in COVID-19. Study summary: Sources were T cells, B-cell-depleted T cells, or PBMCs; the material itself was cDNA or gDNA.

Original processing notes: Estimation of nucleated cell counts relied on the amplification of reference gene primers. The table came from immunoSEQ multiplex PCR; TCRdb's copy has only in-frame clones and leaves some out. That table supplies the V and J calls and clone size; D and trimming were determined from the DNA. The sample consists of about 60,000 clones, around 76% of them appearing once. The sequence was collected from a woman of 80 years or more with acute or convalescent COVID-19. The specimen sequenced was peripheral blood.

This chain's CDR3 is CASSPIGNQETQYF. The CDR3 coding sequence is TGCGCCAGCAGCCCCATCGGGAACCAAGAGACCCAGTACTTC. The rearrangement links TRBV5-1 to TRBJ2-5, with a possible D match to TRBD2 (5 bases). Germline lookup yields CDR1 SGHRS and CDR2 YFSETQ. Trimming removed 4 bases at V and 0 bases at J, with 10 bases between. The CDR3 sequence is 14 residues long.